These 20 T cell receptor beta chains were sequenced from one sample in a study of cytomegalovirus exposure and HLA in healthy donors. With 60 Vbeta and 13 Jbeta primers, the PCR was carried out. Profiled with immunoSEQ multiplex PCR; TCRdb holds only in-frame clones, not every one. The sample yields about 150,000 clones, around three quarters seen once. The sample was PBMCs. Receptor source: a woman in her forties in good health and CMV-seronegative.

This clone was recorded a few times. The chain links TRBV6-5 to TRBJ2-1; maybe TRBD1 (6 bases). CDR1 MNHEY and CDR2 SVGAGI come from the germline V gene. The CDR3 extends over 14 amino acids. The V end lost 6 bases, the J end lost 4 bases, and 13 bases lay between the germline ends. The DNA of the CDR3 is TGTGCCAGCAGGGGGGACATGGAATACAATGAGCAGTTCTTC. Amino acids: CASRGDMEYNEQFF.

This clone was observed a few times. V is TRBV2 and J is TRBJ2-2; D not certain. The V end was cut by 2 bases, the J end by 2 bases, with 9 bases between. This CDR3 region has 15 residues. Looked up from germline, CDR1 is SNHLY and CDR2 is FYNNEI. The CDR3 DNA reads TGTGCCAGCAGTGAACAGCGACTTAACACCGGGGAGCTGTTTTTT. Encoded protein: CASSEQRLNTGELFF. The full variable domain, in which reference TRBV2 and TRBJ2-2 provide the parts outside the CDR3, is EPEVTQTPSHQVTQMGQEVILRCVPISNHLYFYWYRQILGQKVEFLVSFYNNEISEKSEIFDDQFSVERPDGSNFTLKIRSTKLEDSAMYFCASSEQRLNTGELFFGEGSRLTVL.

V and J are TRBV10-3 and TRBJ1-4; TRBD1 agrees at 8 bases. The CDR3 is 16 amino acids. The germline CDR1 and CDR2 sequences are ENHRY and SYGVKD. The trim removed 6 bases at V and 1 base at J, leaving 7 bases unmatched. This CDR3 is CAIRPGTGVTNEKLFF. In DNA, the CDR3 is TGTGCCATCAGGCCAGGGACAGGCGTAACTAATGAAAAACTGTTTTTT.

The rearrangement links TRBV28 to TRBJ1-3; D ambiguous. V was trimmed by 2 bases and J by 0 bases, leaving 8 bases between them. CDR1 and CDR2 from the germline V gene are MDHEN and SYDVKM. The CDR3 covers 15 residues. CDR3 coding DNA: TGTGCCAGCAGTTTAACCGGGGTCTCTGGAAACACCATATATTTT. Amino acids: CASSLTGVSGNTIYF.

The rearrangement joins TRBV10-3 to TRBJ2-2; 14 positions agree with TRBD2. This CDR3 has 17 residues. With V trimmed by 7 bases and J by 7 bases, 11 bases remained unmatched. The germline gives CDR1 ENHRY, CDR2 SYGVKD. The CDR3 DNA reads as TGTGCCATCACTTACTCGGGACTAGCGGGAGCGATCGGGGAGCTGTTTTTT. This codes for CAITYSGLAGAIGELFF.

The chain is built from TRBV2 and TRBJ2-1; 11 bases fit TRBD1. This CDR3 has 15 amino acids. The germline V gene has CDR1 SNHLY and CDR2 FYNNEI. The trim removed 6 bases at V and 2 bases at J, leaving 3 bases unmatched. The CDR3 nucleotides read TGTGCCAGCAGCGCGGACAGGGGGCCCTACAATGAGCAGTTCTTC. Translated: CASSADRGPYNEQFF. Looking up the rest from reference TRBV2 and TRBJ2-1 gives the full variable domain: EPEVTQTPSHQVTQMGQEVILRCVPISNHLYFYWYRQILGQKVEFLVSFYNNEISEKSEIFDDQFSVERPDGSNFTLKIRSTKLEDSAMYFCASSADRGPYNEQFFGPGTRLTVL.

The chain is built from TRBV29-1 and TRBJ2-6, with no clear D. CDR3 length equals 14 residues. Germline CDR1 is SQVTM and CDR2 is ANQGSEA. Trimming took off 2 bases at V and 0 bases at J, with 5 bases between the two ends. The CDR3 DNA sequence: TGCAGCGTTGAATATCCCTCTGGGGCCAACGTCCTGACTTTC. Translation: CSVEYPSGANVLTF.

V and J are TRBV29-1 and TRBJ1-1; D uncertain. Germline lookup yields CDR1 SQVTM and CDR2 ANQGSEA. V lost 4 bases and J 7 bases, leaving 7 bases between the germline ends. There are 10 residues in the CDR3. The CDR3 nucleotides are TGCAGCGTTGGAAGGAGTGAAGCTTTCTTT. Protein: CSVGRSEAFF.

The rearrangement uses TRBV11-2 and TRBJ1-2; D unresolved. The V gene's germline CDR1 is SGHAT and CDR2 FQNNGV. The CDR3 consists of 14 residues. V lost 4 bases and J 4 bases, leaving 13 bases between the germline ends. The DNA of the CDR3 is TGTGCCAGCAGCTCCCATGGCAGGCTCTATGGCTACACCTTC. It yields the protein CASSSHGRLYGYTF.

The chain combines TRBV4-1 with TRBJ1-2; D uncertain. V lost 1 base and J 4 bases, leaving 13 bases between the germline ends. The CDR3 runs 15 residues. The germline gives CDR1 MGHRA, CDR2 YSYEKL. CDR3 sequence (DNA): TGCGCCAGCAGCCAAGGCCCCACTACGACCTATGGCTACACCTTC. Protein sequence: CASSQGPTTTYGYTF.

This clone was picked up a small number of times. The gene calls are TRBV4-1 and TRBJ1-2, with a possible D match to TRBD1 (6 bases). This CDR3 has 15 amino acids. The ends were cut back, 3 bases at V and 3 bases at J, with 14 bases in the middle. In germline, CDR1 is MGHRA, CDR2 YSYEKL. The CDR3 here is CASSHPPTGDYGYTF. CDR3 DNA: TGCGCCAGCAGCCACCCACCGACAGGTGACTATGGCTACACCTTC.

This sequence joins TRBV29-1 and TRBJ1-2; no clear D gene. The CDR3 is 11 residues long. Germline assignment: CDR1 SQVTM and CDR2 ANQGSEA. This CDR3 is CSGRGSDGYTF. CDR3 bases: TGCAGTGGCCGGGGTTCGGATGGCTACACCTTC.

This chain uses TRBV4-1 with TRBJ2-3; D is undetermined. The V end lost 4 bases, the J end lost 0 bases, and 8 bases lay between the germline ends. Germline CDR1 reads MGHRA; CDR2 reads YSYEKL. This CDR3 is built from 14 residues. The CDR3 protein is CASSPTDSTDTQYF. The CDR3, as DNA: TGCGCCAGCAGCCCAACAGATAGCACAGATACGCAGTATTTT.

The chain uses TRBV5-4 and TRBJ1-1; the match to TRBD1 covers 8 bases. Germline assignment: CDR1 SGHNT and CDR2 YYREEE (reference sequence). After removal of 4 bases from V and 4 bases from J, the junction contained 6 bases not matched to a gene. The CDR3 sequence is 14 residues long. The CDR3 region has the DNA TGTGCCAGCAGCCCAGGGGGCTTCCGCACTGAAGCTTTCTTT. Translated: CASSPGGFRTEAFF.

This clone was seen a few times. The V call is TRBV7-9, the J call TRBJ2-1; D may be TRBD1 (6 bases). Trimming stripped 5 bases from V and 8 bases from J, with 13 bases between. Germline CDR1 reads SEHNR; CDR2 reads FQNEAQ (reference sequence). This CDR3 spans 13 amino acids. The CDR3 nucleotides are TGTGCCAGCAGCCCTACAGGGTCAGATGAGCAGTTCTTC. The encoded protein is CASSPTGSDEQFF. The full variable domain, with the rest looked up from reference TRBV7-9 and TRBJ2-1, is DTGVSQNPRHKITKRGQNVTFRCDPISEHNRLYWYRQTLGQGPEFLTYFQNEAQLEKSRLLSDRFSAERPKGSFSTLEIQRTEQGDSAMYLCASSPTGSDEQFFGPGTRLTVL.

The chain has TRBV6-1 and TRBJ1-5, with D unresolved. Germline V gene data show CDR1 as MNHNS and CDR2 as SASEGT. Trimming took off 3 bases at V and 0 bases at J, with 9 bases between the two ends. CDR3 length: 15 amino acids. As DNA, the CDR3 is TGTGCCAGCAGTGAGCCTAGCAATAGCAATCAGCCCCAGCATTTT. Translating it yields CASSEPSNSNQPQHF.

The genes are TRBV30 and TRBJ1-1; no firm D call. This CDR3 has 10 amino acids. CDR1 is GTSNPN and CDR2 is SVGIG in the germline V gene (reference sequence). V was shortened by 8 bases and J by 6 bases, with 10 bases between the two germline ends. The CDR3 nucleotides read TGTGCCGGCAGAATCGCTGAAGCTTTCTTT. Translation: CAGRIAEAFF.

The V gene is TRBV6-1, the J gene TRBJ1-1, with a possible D match to TRBD1 (5 bases). The CDR3 is made up of 13 amino acids. Germline CDR1 and CDR2: MNHNS and SASEGT. The germline V and J ends were trimmed by 8 bases and 0 bases, with 10 bases remaining between them. The CDR3, as DNA: TGTGCCAGCCGTGGACACTTGAACACTGAAGCTTTCTTT. Its translation is CASRGHLNTEAFF.

The J gene is TRBJ1-2, the V gene TRBV19, with 9 bases lining up with TRBD1. Germline CDR1 is LNHDA and CDR2 is SQIVND (reference sequence). CDR3 length: 14 amino acids. With V trimmed by 5 bases and J by 2 bases, 3 bases remained unmatched. This CDR3 reads CASSPGQGNYGYTF. The CDR3, as DNA: TGTGCCAGTAGTCCAGGACAGGGGAACTATGGCTACACCTTC.

The gene calls are TRBV12-5 and TRBJ1-6; D is perhaps TRBD1 (5 bases). Germline V gene sequence: CDR1 LGHNT, CDR2 FRNRAP. The CDR3 is made up of 17 amino acids. With 1 base removed from V and 6 bases from J, the gap between germline ends came to 16 bases. This CDR3 reads CASGLGLSDSRNSPLHF. For the CDR3, the DNA is TGTGCTAGTGGTTTGGGGCTATCCGACAGCCGTAATTCACCCCTCCACTTT.